The 18 T cell receptor beta chains below all came from one sample that was sequenced in a study of vaccination and CD4 T cells after COVID-19. Treatment noted: roughly 11-day PBMC culture with coronavirus spike peptide pools or control peptides (ViraFEST assay). No antigen is known for these receptors. Cultured CD4+ T cell DNA underwent sequencing with the Oncomine TCR Beta short-read assay. MiXCR was run by TCRdb on the PCR reads, yielding one entry per CDR3 protein. The repertoire has 20,000 to 30,000 distinct CDR3 sequences, 50% of them found once; the top ten carry about 30%. The starting material was CD4+ T cells from blood, cultured in vitro, obtained before SARS-CoV-2 vaccination. These receptors were obtained from a human donor who received a COVID-19 vaccine.

The chain combines TRBV20-1 with TRBJ1-5, with D perhaps matching TRBD1 (5 bases). Germline CDR1 reads DFQATT; CDR2 reads SNEGSKA (reference sequence). V dropped 5 bases and J dropped 1 base, with 27 bases sitting between them. This CDR3 contains 19 residues. Here the CDR3 reads CSARLREPQGPGSNQPQHF. Here the CDR3 DNA reads TGCAGTGCTCGTCTCCGGGAACCTCAGGGACCAGGGAGCAATCAGCCCCAGCATTTT.

The J gene is TRBJ2-1, the V gene TRBV20-1, with 13 bases that match TRBD2. This CDR3 region has 15 residues. Per germline, CDR1 DFQATT and CDR2 SNEGSKA (reference sequence). The junction had 7 bases not matched to a gene; V was cut back by 4 bases and J by 7 bases. CDR3 bases: TGCAGTGCTACCTCGACTAGCGGGGGGACGAATGAGCAGTTCTTC. Translated: CSATSTSGGTNEQFF.

The V call is TRBV19, the J call TRBJ2-3; 10 bases agree with TRBD2. The germline V gene has CDR1 LNHDA and CDR2 SQIVND (reference sequence). Trimming took 10 bases from V and 0 from J; bases not matched to a gene: 16. The CDR3 has 18 amino acids. This chain's CDR3 is CATSGGLAGAPSTDTQYF. The CDR3, as DNA: TGTGCCACCTCGGGTGGTCTAGCGGGGGCCCCAAGCACAGATACGCAGTATTTT.

This clonotype showed up just a few times. This sequence joins TRBV7-9 and TRBJ2-5; weak D call: TRBD1 (6 bases). V lost 1 base, J lost 2 bases, and 14 bases lay in between. Germline CDR1 is SEHNR and CDR2 is FQNEAQ (reference sequence). The length of the CDR3 is 16 residues. CDR3 in DNA: TGTGCCAGCAGCTTAGGCTACAGGGTAGGGCAAGAGACCCAGTACTTC. It yields the protein CASSLGYRVGQETQYF. The variable domain in full, completed from reference TRBV7-9 and TRBJ2-5, reads DTGVSQNPRHKITKRGQNVTFRCDPISEHNRLYWYRQTLGQGPEFLTYFQNEAQLEKSRLLSDRFSAERPKGSFSTLEIQRTEQGDSAMYLCASSLGYRVGQETQYFGPGTRLLVL.

This clonotype was found a few times. This chain links TRBV6-1 with TRBJ1-5; 7 nucleotides match TRBD1. Germline-derived CDR1 and CDR2 are MNHNS and SASEGT. The CDR3 consists of 15 residues. Trimming cost V 5 bases and J 2 bases; bases outside gene matches: 6. The CDR3 region has the DNA TGTGCCAGCAGTCCCGACAGGGCGGGCAATCAGCCCCAGCATTTT. Translating it yields CASSPDRAGNQPQHF.

This clonotype was picked up a small number of times. V usage is TRBV12-3 or TRBV12-4 and J usage is TRBJ1-2; D is unresolved. V dropped 4 bases and J dropped 4 bases, with 7 bases sitting between them. CDR3 length: 12 amino acids. Here the CDR3 DNA reads TGTGCCAGCAGTTCGACCCCCTATGGCTACACCTTC. It specifies CASSSTPYGYTF.

The V gene is TRBV20-1, the J gene TRBJ2-1, with 8 bases aligning to TRBD2. CDR1 and CDR2 (germline): DFQATT, SNEGSKA (reference sequence). V was pared by 3 bases and J by 0 bases, with 7 bases of the junction left unmatched. The CDR3 is made up of 16 amino acids. CDR3: CSASDRGGSSYNEQFF. The DNA of the CDR3 is TGCAGTGCTAGCGATCGGGGGGGGAGCTCCTACAATGAGCAGTTCTTC.

The chain recombines TRBV12-1 with TRBJ2-1; TRBD1, as called in the table, went unchecked against the DNA. TRBV12-1 is labeled a pseudogene. The CDR3 has 14 residues. The CDR3 DNA sequence: TGTGCCAGCACCAGGGGGACAGGGGAGAATGAGCAGTTCTTC. Residues: CASTRGTGENEQFF.

This clonotype came up a few times. This chain uses TRBV6-5 with TRBJ1-2; TRBD1 matches 7 bases. V was pared by 3 bases and J by 8 bases, with 9 bases of the junction left unmatched. This CDR3 is built from 14 residues. In germline, CDR1 is MNHEY, CDR2 SVGAGI. This CDR3 reads CASSYSTGRGGYTF. The CDR3 DNA sequence: TGTGCCAGCAGTTATTCGACAGGGCGCGGGGGCTACACCTTC.

The V and J genes are TRBV5-4 and TRBJ1-2; weak D call: TRBD1 (6 bases). This CDR3 contains 16 residues. Per germline, CDR1 SGHNT and CDR2 YYREEE (reference sequence). Trimming took 4 bases from V and 1 from J, leaving 17 bases between them. In DNA form, the CDR3 reads TGTGCCAGCAGCCCCGGACAGCATCAAGTTAACTATGGCTACACCTTC. It translates to CASSPGQHQVNYGYTF.

In nucleotides, the CDR3 is TGTGCCAGCAGCCAAGGTCCTAGCGGGGGGGAGAACCTTCGGGAGACCCAGTACTTC. It encodes CASSQGPSGGENLRETQYF. This chain uses TRBV14 with TRBJ2-5; the match to TRBD2 covers 12 bases. Germline V lookup: CDR1 SGHDN, CDR2 FVKESK. The length of the CDR3 is 19 residues. The V gene end was trimmed by 1 base and the J gene end by 5 bases; junction bases not matched to a gene: 14. The full variable domain, its missing parts supplied by reference TRBV14 and TRBJ2-5, is EAGVTQFPSHSVIEKGQTVTLRCDPISGHDNLYWYRRVMGKEIKFLLHFVKESKQDESGMPNNRFLAERTGGTYSTLKVQPAELEDSGVYFCASSQGPSGGENLRETQYFGPGTRLLVL.

The rearrangement uses TRBV2 and TRBJ2-3; D tentatively reads TRBD1 or TRBD2 (5 bases each). The CDR3 is made up of 15 amino acids. Germline assignment: CDR1 SNHLY and CDR2 FYNNEI. The ends were cut back, 3 bases at V and 1 base at J, with 11 bases in the middle. CDR3 DNA sequence: TGTGCCAGCAGTGATGGGGGAGAGGGCACAGATACGCAGTATTTT. Its translation is CASSDGGEGTDTQYF.

The CDR3 here is CSARDTRFGKEAFF. CDR3 coding DNA: TGCAGTGCTAGAGATACGAGGTTTGGGAAGGAAGCTTTCTTT. The chain couples TRBV20-1 to TRBJ1-1; D uncertain. Trimming cost V 0 bases and J 8 bases, with 16 bases left between them. Germline CDR1 and CDR2: DFQATT and SNEGSKA (reference sequence). This CDR3 has 14 amino acids.

The rearrangement uses TRBV12-3 or TRBV12-4 and TRBJ1-1; unclear D gene. This CDR3 contains 11 residues. Deletions cut 10 bases from V and 1 base from J, with 7 bases between. The CDR3 DNA is TGTGCCACAAAGGAGAACACTGAAGCTTTCTTT. This codes for CATKENTEAFF.

The chain combines TRBV18 with TRBJ1-1; no clear D. Looked up from germline, CDR1 is KGHSH and CDR2 is LQKENI. V was cut by 0 bases and J by 6 bases, with 5 bases left in between. The CDR3 has 12 amino acids. CDR3: CASSPPQAEAFF. CDR3 DNA sequence: TGTGCCAGCTCACCACCGCAGGCTGAAGCTTTCTTT.

This clonotype was observed a few times. The chain recombines TRBV20-1 with TRBJ1-2, with 8 positions matching TRBD1. There are 12 residues in the CDR3. Trimming cost V 1 base and J 8 bases; bases outside gene matches: 3. The germline V gene has CDR1 DFQATT and CDR2 SNEGSKA (reference sequence). In DNA, the CDR3 is TGCAGTGCTAGAGGGGCAGGGGGCGGCTACACCTTC. Translating it yields CSARGAGGGYTF.

The V call is TRBV2, the J call TRBJ2-3; no clear D gene. V was pared by 10 bases and J by 1 base, with 9 bases between. This CDR3 region has 12 residues. The V gene's germline CDR1 is SNHLY and CDR2 FYNNEI. Here the CDR3 reads CATMYGTDTQYF. CDR3 DNA sequence: TGTGCCACAATGTACGGCACAGATACGCAGTATTTT.

The count of this clonotype is one. The chain has TRBV18 and TRBJ1-6; D gene ambiguous. The V and J ends lost 3 bases and 7 bases respectively, with 7 bases between them. Germline lookup yields CDR1 KGHSH and CDR2 LQKENI. The CDR3 has 13 residues. The CDR3 region has the DNA TGTGCCAGCTCACCGGGGATGAATTCACCCCTCCACTTT. Its protein is CASSPGMNSPLHF.